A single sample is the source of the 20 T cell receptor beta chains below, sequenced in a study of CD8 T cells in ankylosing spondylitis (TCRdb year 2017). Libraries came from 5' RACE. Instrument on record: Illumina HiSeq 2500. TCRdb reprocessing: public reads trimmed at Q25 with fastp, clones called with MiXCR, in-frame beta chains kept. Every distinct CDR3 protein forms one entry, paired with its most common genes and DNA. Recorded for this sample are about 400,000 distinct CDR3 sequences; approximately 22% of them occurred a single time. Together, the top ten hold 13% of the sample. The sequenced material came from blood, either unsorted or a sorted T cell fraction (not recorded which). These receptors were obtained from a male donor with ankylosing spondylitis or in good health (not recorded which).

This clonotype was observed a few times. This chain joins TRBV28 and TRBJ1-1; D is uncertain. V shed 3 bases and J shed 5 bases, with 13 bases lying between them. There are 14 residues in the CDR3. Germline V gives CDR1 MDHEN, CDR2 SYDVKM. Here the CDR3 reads CASSFSGLGTEAFF. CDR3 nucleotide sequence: TGTGCCAGCAGTTTTTCAGGCTTGGGGACTGAAGCTTTCTTT.

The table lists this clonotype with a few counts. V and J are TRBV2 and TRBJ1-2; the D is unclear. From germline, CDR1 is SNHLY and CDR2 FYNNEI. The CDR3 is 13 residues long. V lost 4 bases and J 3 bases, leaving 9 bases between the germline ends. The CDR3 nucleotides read TGTGCCAGCAGTGGTGGGGTACACTATGGCTACACCTTC. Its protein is CASSGGVHYGYTF.

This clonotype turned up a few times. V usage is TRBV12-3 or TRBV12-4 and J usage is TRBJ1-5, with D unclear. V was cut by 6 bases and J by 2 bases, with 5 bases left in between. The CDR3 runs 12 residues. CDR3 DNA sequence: TGTGCCAGCAGGGGTGGCAATCAGCCCCAGCATTTT. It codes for CASRGGNQPQHF.

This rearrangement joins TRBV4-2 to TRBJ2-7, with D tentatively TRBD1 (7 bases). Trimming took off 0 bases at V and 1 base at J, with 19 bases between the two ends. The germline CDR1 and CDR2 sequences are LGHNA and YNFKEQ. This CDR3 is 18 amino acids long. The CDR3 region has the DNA TGTGCCAGCAGCCAAGAGGGGCCAGGGGGACTTCTTTCCTACGAGCAGTACTTC. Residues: CASSQEGPGGLLSYEQYF.

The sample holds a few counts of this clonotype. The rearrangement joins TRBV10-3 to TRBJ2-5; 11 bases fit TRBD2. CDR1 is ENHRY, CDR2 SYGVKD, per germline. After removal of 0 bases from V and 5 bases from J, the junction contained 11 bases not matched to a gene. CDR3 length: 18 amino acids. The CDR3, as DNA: TGTGCCATCAGTGAGTCAATGACTAGCGGGGAACCGTACGAGACCCAGTACTTC. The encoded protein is CAISESMTSGEPYETQYF.

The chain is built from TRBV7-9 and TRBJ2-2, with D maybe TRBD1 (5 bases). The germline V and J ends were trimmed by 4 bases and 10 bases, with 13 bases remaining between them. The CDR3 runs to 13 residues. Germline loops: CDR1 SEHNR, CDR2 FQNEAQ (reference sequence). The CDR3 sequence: CASSSSGYAELFF. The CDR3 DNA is TGTGCCAGCAGCTCATCAGGGTACGCGGAGCTGTTTTTT.

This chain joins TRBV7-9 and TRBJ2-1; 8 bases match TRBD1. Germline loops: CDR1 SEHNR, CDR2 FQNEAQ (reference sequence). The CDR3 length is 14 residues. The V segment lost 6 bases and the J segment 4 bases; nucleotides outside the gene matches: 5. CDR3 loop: CASSNRDRYNEQFF. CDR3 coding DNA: TGTGCCAGCAGTAACCGGGACAGGTACAATGAGCAGTTCTTC. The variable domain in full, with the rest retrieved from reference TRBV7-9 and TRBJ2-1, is DTGVSQNPRHKITKRGQNVTFRCDPISEHNRLYWYRQTLGQGPEFLTYFQNEAQLEKSRLLSDRFSAERPKGSFSTLEIQRTEQGDSAMYLCASSNRDRYNEQFFGPGTRLTVL.

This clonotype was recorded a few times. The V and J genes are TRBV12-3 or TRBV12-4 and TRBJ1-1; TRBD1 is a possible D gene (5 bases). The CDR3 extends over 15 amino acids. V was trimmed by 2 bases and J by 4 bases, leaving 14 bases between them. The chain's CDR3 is CASSLSSQGITEAFF. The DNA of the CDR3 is TGTGCCAGCAGTTTATCGTCCCAGGGAATCACTGAAGCTTTCTTT.

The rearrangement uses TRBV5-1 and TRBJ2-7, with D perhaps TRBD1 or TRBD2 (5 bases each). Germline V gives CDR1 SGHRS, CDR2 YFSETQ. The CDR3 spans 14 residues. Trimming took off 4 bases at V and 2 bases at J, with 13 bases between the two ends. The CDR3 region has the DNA TGCGCCAGCAGCCCATGGGACCCAGCCTACGAGCAGTACTTC. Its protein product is CASSPWDPAYEQYF.

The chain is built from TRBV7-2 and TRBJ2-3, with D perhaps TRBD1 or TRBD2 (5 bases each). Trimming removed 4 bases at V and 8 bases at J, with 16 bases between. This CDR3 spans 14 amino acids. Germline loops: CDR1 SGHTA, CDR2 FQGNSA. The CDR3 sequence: CASSSRTGPGTQYF. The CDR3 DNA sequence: TGTGCCAGCAGCTCGAGAACGGGGCCGGGTACGCAGTATTTT.

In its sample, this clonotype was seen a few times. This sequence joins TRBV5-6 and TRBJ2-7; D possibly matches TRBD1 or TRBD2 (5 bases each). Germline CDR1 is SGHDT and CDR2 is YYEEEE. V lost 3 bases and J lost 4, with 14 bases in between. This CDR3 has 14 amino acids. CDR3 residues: CASSYTGTEYEQYF. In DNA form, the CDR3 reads TGTGCCAGCAGCTATACCGGGACCGAGTACGAGCAGTACTTC.

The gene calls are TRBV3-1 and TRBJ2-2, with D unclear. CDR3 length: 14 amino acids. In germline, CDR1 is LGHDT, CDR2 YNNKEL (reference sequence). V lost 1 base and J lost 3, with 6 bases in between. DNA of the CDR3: TGTGCCAGCAGCCAAGCCCATTACACCGGGGAGCTGTTTTTT. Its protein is CASSQAHYTGELFF.

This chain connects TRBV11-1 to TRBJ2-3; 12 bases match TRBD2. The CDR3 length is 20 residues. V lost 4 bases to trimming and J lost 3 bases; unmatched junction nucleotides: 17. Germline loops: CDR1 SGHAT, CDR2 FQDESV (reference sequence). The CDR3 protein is CASSSYFLAGGPIRTDTQYF. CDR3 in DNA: TGTGCCAGCAGCTCTTACTTCCTAGCGGGGGGGCCGATTCGGACAGATACGCAGTATTTT.

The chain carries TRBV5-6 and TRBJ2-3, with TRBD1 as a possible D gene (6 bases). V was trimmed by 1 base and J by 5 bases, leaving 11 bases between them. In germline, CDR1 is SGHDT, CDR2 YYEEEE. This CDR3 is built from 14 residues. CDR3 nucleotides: TGTGCCAGCAGCTTGCTGGGGGCAGAAGATACGCAGTATTTT. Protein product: CASSLLGAEDTQYF. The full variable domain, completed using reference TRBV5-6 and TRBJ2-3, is DAGVTQSPTHLIKTRGQQVTLRCSPKSGHDTVSWYQQALGQGPQFIFQYYEEEERQRGNFPDRFSGHQFPNYSSELNVNALLLGDSALYLCASSLLGAEDTQYFGPGTRLTVL.

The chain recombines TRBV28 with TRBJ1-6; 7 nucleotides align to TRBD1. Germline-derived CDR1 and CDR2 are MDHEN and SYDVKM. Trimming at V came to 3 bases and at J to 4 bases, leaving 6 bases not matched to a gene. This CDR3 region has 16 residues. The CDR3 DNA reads TGTGCCAGCAGTTTCCATAACAGGGGTTATAATTCACCCCTCCACTTT. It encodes CASSFHNRGYNSPLHF.

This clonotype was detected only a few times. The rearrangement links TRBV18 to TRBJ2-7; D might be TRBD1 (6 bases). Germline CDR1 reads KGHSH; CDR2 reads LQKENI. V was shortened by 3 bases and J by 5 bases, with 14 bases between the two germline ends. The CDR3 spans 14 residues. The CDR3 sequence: CASSPDRRENEQYF. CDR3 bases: TGTGCCAGCTCACCGGACAGAAGGGAAAACGAGCAGTACTTC.

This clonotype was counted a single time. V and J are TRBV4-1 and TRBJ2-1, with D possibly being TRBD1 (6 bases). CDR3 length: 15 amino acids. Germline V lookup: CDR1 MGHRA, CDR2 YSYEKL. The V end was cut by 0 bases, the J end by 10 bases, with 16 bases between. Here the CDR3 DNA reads TGCGCCAGCAGCCAAGATCTTTTGGACAGAGCCGAGCAGTTCTTC. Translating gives CASSQDLLDRAEQFF.

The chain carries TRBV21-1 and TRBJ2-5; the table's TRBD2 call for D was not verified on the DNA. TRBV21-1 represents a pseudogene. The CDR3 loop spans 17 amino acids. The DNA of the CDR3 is TGTGCCAGCAGCAAAGAAGAGCAGGGCGGAGGGACGGAGACCCAGTACTTC. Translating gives CASSKEEQGGGTETQYF.

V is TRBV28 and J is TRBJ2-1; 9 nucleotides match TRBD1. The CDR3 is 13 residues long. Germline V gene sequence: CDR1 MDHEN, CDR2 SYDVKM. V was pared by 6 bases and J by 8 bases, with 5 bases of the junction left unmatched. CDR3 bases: TGTGCCAGCAGGGACAGGGGTGGCGATGAGCAGTTCTTC. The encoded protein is CASRDRGGDEQFF.

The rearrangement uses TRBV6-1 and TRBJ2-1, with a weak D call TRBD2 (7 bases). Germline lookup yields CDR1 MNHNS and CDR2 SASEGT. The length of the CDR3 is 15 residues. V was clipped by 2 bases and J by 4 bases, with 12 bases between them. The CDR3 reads CASSEFAGAYNEQFF. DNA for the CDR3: TGTGCCAGCAGTGAATTCGCGGGGGCGTACAATGAGCAGTTCTTC.